The next 27 T cell receptor beta chains were all read from a single sample in a study of CD8+CD57+ T cells in acquired aplastic anemia. CDR3 and TCR beta VDJ profiling relied on a genomic DNA template. TCRdb independently ran MiXCR on the reads; one entry per CDR3 protein. Of approximately 80,000 distinct CDR3 sequences listed, roughly two thirds are singletons. Patients picked for sequencing had shown CD8+CD57+ cell expansion detected by flow cytometry. Sequencing input: sorted CD4+, CD8+, or CD8+CD57+ T cells (not recorded which) from PBMCs. The receptors stem from a human donor with aplastic anemia.

V gene TRBV2 combines with J gene TRBJ2-1; 11 positions agree with TRBD2. The CDR3 totals 17 residues. Per the germline V gene, CDR1 is SNHLY and CDR2 is FYNNEI. V dropped 4 bases and J dropped 4; count of bases not matched to a gene: 9. The CDR3 region is CASSVLGTSGLYNEQFF. In DNA form, the CDR3 reads TGTGCCAGCAGTGTTCTAGGGACTAGCGGACTATACAATGAGCAGTTCTTC.

This chain connects TRBV2 to TRBJ2-1; 7 bases match TRBD1. The V segment lost 6 bases and the J segment 12 bases; nucleotides outside the gene matches: 8. Germline V CDR1 and CDR2: SNHLY, FYNNEI. This CDR3 comprises 12 residues. In DNA form, the CDR3 reads TGTGCCAGCAGCCCGACAGGGAACGGGCAGTTCTTC. Its translation: CASSPTGNGQFF.

This clonotype occurred a few times. V is TRBV10-3 and J is TRBJ2-1; D ambiguous. The CDR3 extends over 13 amino acids. With 2 bases removed from V and 3 bases from J, the gap between germline ends came to 5 bases. Germline V lookup: CDR1 ENHRY, CDR2 SYGVKD. The CDR3 is CAISEANYNEQFF. The CDR3 nucleotides read TGTGCCATCAGTGAGGCTAACTACAATGAGCAGTTCTTC.

This clonotype was observed at least ten times. The V and J genes are TRBV2 and TRBJ2-7; 8 positions agree with TRBD2. Germline CDR1 is SNHLY and CDR2 is FYNNEI. J was trimmed by 1 base and V by 6 bases; bases with no gene match: 8. The CDR3 loop spans 15 amino acids. The CDR3 DNA is TGTGCCAGCAGGACTGAGGAGCGGGGGTCCTACGAGCAGTACTTC. This codes for CASRTEERGSYEQYF.

In the case of this clonotype: Being one base from a much bigger clone, this may be a read error. The rearrangement uses TRBV13 and TRBJ2-1; D perhaps matches TRBD2 (6 bases). The CDR3 is 14 amino acids. Germline CDR1 reads PRHDT; CDR2 reads FYEKMQ (reference sequence). This CDR3 reads CASALADSHNEQFF. CDR3 DNA sequence: TGTGCCAGCGCCTTAGCGGACTCCCACAATGAGCAGTTCTTC.

The rearrangement uses TRBV10-2 and TRBJ1-5, with D maybe TRBD1 (6 bases). The CDR3 is made up of 14 amino acids. V gave up 2 bases and J gave up 2 bases, with 7 bases separating them. Germline V CDR1 and CDR2: WSHSY, SAAADI. CDR3 coding DNA: TGCGCCAGCAGTGAGGCAGGGGGCAATCAGCCCCAGCATTTT. Protein product: CASSEAGGNQPQHF.

V gene TRBV10-3 combines with J gene TRBJ1-4; D is perhaps TRBD1 (5 bases). V lost 10 bases and J 2 bases, leaving 20 bases between the germline ends. Germline V gene data show CDR1 as ENHRY and CDR2 as SYGVKD. This CDR3 spans 16 amino acids. The chain's CDR3 is CATTPSRASTNEKLFF. The CDR3 nucleotides are TGTGCCACAACCCCATCCAGGGCCAGCACTAATGAAAAACTGTTTTTT.

This clonotype was counted ten times or more. V usage is TRBV29-1 and J usage is TRBJ2-1; perhaps TRBD1 as D (5 bases). The V and J ends lost 2 bases and 6 bases respectively, with 14 bases between them. Germline loops: CDR1 SQVTM, CDR2 ANQGSEA. This CDR3 is built from 14 residues. The CDR3 bases are TGCAGCGTTGAAATAGGAGACAGCTCCAATGAGCAGTTCTTC. Its translation is CSVEIGDSSNEQFF.

This clonotype was detected only a few times. The genes are TRBV11-1 and TRBJ2-5, with 7 bases aligning to TRBD2. From germline, CDR1 is SGHAT and CDR2 FQDESV (reference sequence). The CDR3 has 18 residues. With V trimmed by 5 bases and J by 0 bases, 15 bases remained unmatched. The CDR3 coding sequence is TGTGCCAGCAGCGACATTTATTCCGCTAGCGGAGACCAAGAGACCCAGTACTTC. The encoded protein is CASSDIYSASGDQETQYF.

V is TRBV20-1 and J is TRBJ2-1; TRBD2 matches 9 bases. The CDR3 is made up of 15 amino acids. Trimming took 4 bases from V and 0 from J; bases not matched to a gene: 4. Germline values: CDR1 DFQATT, CDR2 SNEGSKA (reference sequence). The CDR3 bases are TGCAGTGCTAAGCGGGGGGAATTCTCCTACAATGAGCAGTTCTTC. It translates to CSAKRGEFSYNEQFF.

A single count supports this clonotype. The gene calls are TRBV28 and TRBJ1-2; 8 bases map to TRBD1. CDR3 size: 12 residues. Germline V gene data show CDR1 as MDHEN and CDR2 as SYDVKM. The V gene end was trimmed by 5 bases and the J gene end by 14 bases; junction bases not matched to a gene: 10. The CDR3 region is CASSPGQGLGTF. CDR3 nucleotide sequence: TGTGCCAGCAGTCCTGGACAGGGACTTGGAACCTTC.

The chain joins TRBV15 to TRBJ2-5; D unresolved. The CDR3 loop spans 13 amino acids. The germline CDR1 and CDR2 sequences are LNHNV and YYDKDF (reference sequence). Trimming shortened V by 7 bases and J by 2 bases, and 11 bases separated the two germline ends. The CDR3 reads CATKQIEQETQYF. CDR3 bases: TGTGCCACCAAGCAGATTGAGCAAGAGACCCAGTACTTC.

V gene TRBV7-6 combines with J gene TRBJ2-7; D is unresolved. Trimming cost V 3 bases and J 5 bases, with 8 bases left between them. The germline CDR1 and CDR2 sequences are SGHVS and FNYEAQ. The CDR3 extends over 12 amino acids. CDR3 sequence reads: CASSLTQDEQYF. The CDR3 DNA reads as TGTGCCAGCAGCTTGACCCAGGACGAGCAGTACTTC.

This clonotype showed up just a few times. Its ends do not fully match the called genes, so a read error is possible. The V and J genes are TRBV15 and TRBJ2-5, with TRBD1 identical over 7 bases. The CDR3 has 14 residues. Germline assignment: CDR1 LNHNV and CDR2 YYDKDF (reference sequence). The CDR3 region has the DNA TGTGCCAGCAGCTGGGCATTACAGGGGCGCACCCAGTACTTC. Protein product: CASSWALQGRTQYF.

Only a few counts were recorded for this clonotype. This rearrangement joins TRBV19 to TRBJ2-7; 8 nucleotides match TRBD1. Losses at the gene ends were 3 bases for V and 4 bases for J; bases not matched to a gene: 8. Germline V lookup: CDR1 LNHDA, CDR2 SQIVND (reference sequence). CDR3 length equals 15 residues. The CDR3 sequence: CASSIPGQGVYEQYF. In nucleotides, the CDR3 is TGTGCCAGTAGTATCCCTGGACAGGGAGTGTACGAGCAGTACTTC.

Concerning this clonotype: A read error may produce the germline difference seen at one junction end. This chain uses TRBV6-1 with TRBJ1-6; the D is unclear. Germline lookup yields CDR1 MNHNS and CDR2 SASEGT. The CDR3 is 12 residues long. The CDR3 reads CASSEWGSPLHF. The CDR3 DNA follows: TGTGCCAGCAGTGAATGGGGTTCACCACTCCACTTT.

The J gene is TRBJ1-6, the V gene TRBV9, with 9 positions matching TRBD1. The V segment lost 0 bases and the J segment 8 bases; nucleotides outside the gene matches: 0. The CDR3 extends over 14 amino acids. Germline V gene lookup returns CDR1 SGDLS and CDR2 YYNGEE. In nucleotides, the CDR3 is TGTGCCAGCAGCGTAGGACAGGGGGATTCACCCCTCCACTTT. It encodes CASSVGQGDSPLHF.

The genes are TRBV4-1 and TRBJ2-5; either TRBD1 or TRBD2 may supply D (5 bases each). The germline V and J ends were trimmed by 0 bases and 8 bases, with 10 bases remaining between them. The CDR3 has 13 residues. CDR1 and CDR2 from the germline V gene are MGHRA and YSYEKL. The CDR3 nucleotides are TGCGCCAGCAGCCAAGAAAATTGGGACACCCAGTACTTC. Translation: CASSQENWDTQYF.

This clonotype was counted at least ten times. V gene TRBV2 combines with J gene TRBJ1-2; 10 bases are a match to TRBD1. The trim removed 6 bases at V and 3 bases at J, leaving 13 bases unmatched. Germline CDR1 SNHLY, CDR2 FYNNEI. The length of the CDR3 is 17 residues. The CDR3 is CASSETGGLQEYYGYTF. DNA of the CDR3: TGTGCCAGCAGCGAGACAGGGGGCTTGCAGGAGTACTATGGCTACACCTTC.

The chain uses TRBV5-6 and TRBJ1-2; no definite D call. Germline V CDR1 and CDR2: SGHDT, YYEEEE. The CDR3 is 13 residues long. V was shortened by 0 bases and J by 4 bases, with 7 bases between the two germline ends. The CDR3 region is CASSLARGYGYTF. The CDR3, as DNA: TGTGCCAGCAGCTTGGCCAGAGGCTATGGCTACACCTTC.

The chain joins TRBV7-9 to TRBJ1-4, with no clear D. V was pared by 5 bases and J by 1 base, with 11 bases between. CDR3 length: 15 residues. Per the germline V gene, CDR1 is SEHNR and CDR2 is FQNEAQ (reference sequence). The CDR3 DNA sequence: TGTGCCAGCAGCCCTCAGGAGGGAACTAATGAAAAACTGTTTTTT. It yields the protein CASSPQEGTNEKLFF.

The chain uses TRBV20-1 and TRBJ1-6; 8 positions match TRBD1. This CDR3 contains 15 residues. Trimming at V came to 0 bases and at J to 4 bases, leaving 2 bases not matched to a gene. The V gene's germline CDR1 is DFQATT and CDR2 SNEGSKA (reference sequence). CDR3 protein: CSARDRGLYNSPLHF. The CDR3 nucleotides read TGCAGTGCTAGAGACAGGGGGCTGTATAATTCACCCCTCCACTTT.

The V and J genes are TRBV15 and TRBJ2-3; 10 bases agree with TRBD2. CDR1 is LNHNV, CDR2 YYDKDF, per germline (reference sequence). Trimming at V came to 6 bases and at J to 8 bases, leaving 8 bases not matched to a gene. This CDR3 spans 14 amino acids. The CDR3 protein is CATRVSGGARTQYF. The CDR3, as DNA: TGTGCCACCAGAGTCAGCGGGGGGGCACGTACGCAGTATTTT.

CDR3 in amino acids: CSAHPPGSGANVLTF. For the CDR3, the DNA is TGCAGTGCTCATCCTCCAGGGTCTGGGGCCAACGTCCTGACTTTC. This sequence joins TRBV20-1 and TRBJ2-6; possibly TRBD1 for D (5 bases). The ends were cut back, 5 bases at V and 1 base at J, with 12 bases in the middle. This CDR3 spans 15 amino acids. In germline, CDR1 is DFQATT, CDR2 SNEGSKA (reference sequence).

The sample holds many counts of this clonotype. The genes are TRBV7-9 and TRBJ1-4, with D maybe TRBD1 (5 bases). Germline-derived CDR1 and CDR2 are SEHNR and FQNEAQ (reference sequence). The CDR3 has 15 amino acids. The V gene lost 0 bases and the J gene lost 0 bases, with 5 bases spanning the gap. The CDR3 DNA is TGTGCCAGCAGCTTAGCACAGGCAACTAATGAAAAACTGTTTTTT. Residues: CASSLAQATNEKLFF.

Many counts were recorded for this clonotype. The J gene is TRBJ1-1, the V gene TRBV7-6, with TRBD1 as a possible D gene (6 bases). The CDR3 contains 13 residues. With 1 base removed from V and 4 bases from J, the gap between germline ends came to 7 bases. CDR1 and CDR2 from the germline V gene are SGHVS and FNYEAQ. CDR3 coding DNA: TGTGCCAGCAGCTTAGGGACAGCCACTGAAGCTTTCTTT. Encoded protein: CASSLGTATEAFF.

In its sample, this clonotype was seen many times. V is TRBV24-1 and J is TRBJ2-7; 12 bases are a match to TRBD2. The CDR3 has 15 amino acids. The germline V gene has CDR1 KGHDR and CDR2 SFDVKD. Trimming took 4 bases from V and 4 from J; bases not matched to a gene: 4. The CDR3 here is CATSDSTSGGYEQYF. The CDR3 nucleotides read TGTGCCACCAGTGACTCAACTAGCGGGGGGTACGAGCAGTACTTC.